This T cell receptor (beta chain) was retrieved from a study of PD-1 blockade in classical Hodgkin lymphoma. Findings of the study overall: At baseline, newly diagnosed patients reportedly showed less TCR diversity than healthy donors. Initiation of nivolumab under 1 year after ASCT led to exclusion of patients.

Regarding this clone: Its antigen remains unknown.

TCRdb keeps only in-frame clones here, not all; method: immunoSEQ multiplex PCR. The data hold about 94,000 clones, with about 88% observed a single time. Exposure to brentuximab vedotin varied, and each patient had relapsed following autologous stem cell transplantation. The sample consisted of peripheral blood mononuclear cells (PBMCs), taken before the second cycle of nivolumab. The receptor's source is a human donor with classical Hodgkin lymphoma.

The CDR3 DNA reads as TGTGCCAGCAGTTTATCCCCCCCGGACAGGGTGCAAGGAAACACCATATATTTT. Protein sequence: CASSLSPPDRVQGNTIYF. The chain is built from TRBV28 and TRBJ1-3; 8 nucleotides match TRBD1. CDR3 length equals 18 residues. Germline trimming cut 1 base from V and 4 bases from J; bases unmatched to any gene: 12. The V gene's germline CDR1 is MDHEN and CDR2 SYDVKM.